Each of the 31 T cell receptor beta chains below was sequenced from the same sample in a study of blood T cell repertoires in COVID-19. The repertoire was sequenced with immunoSEQ multiplex PCR; TCRdb's copy has only in-frame clones and lacks some. Among a few hundred thousand clones listed, roughly 84% were seen once. Material for sequencing was peripheral blood. The receptor source for this set is a person aged 70 to 79 with COVID-19, enrolled during active disease.

As DNA, the CDR3 is TGTGCCAGCAGCTTACAGGGGAGAAACACCATATATTTT. It translates to CASSLQGRNTIYF. The rearrangement links TRBV11-2 to TRBJ1-3, with D perhaps TRBD1 (6 bases). Germline CDR1 is SGHAT and CDR2 is FQNNGV. Trimming took off 2 bases at V and 5 bases at J, with 7 bases between the two ends. This CDR3 is 13 amino acids long.

This clone was recorded once. This chain links TRBV10-3 with TRBJ2-7, with 11 bases fitting TRBD1. The junction had 6 bases not matched to a gene; V was cut back by 11 bases and J by 3 bases. The CDR3 contains 13 residues. The germline gives CDR1 ENHRY, CDR2 SYGVKD. The CDR3 nucleotides are TGTGCCGCCCAGGGACAGGGGGACTACGAGCAGTACTTC. Protein sequence: CAAQGQGDYEQYF.

The rearrangement links TRBV28 to TRBJ1-4; 7 bases line up with TRBD1. Germline loops: CDR1 MDHEN, CDR2 SYDVKM. The CDR3 has 15 amino acids. J gave up 0 bases and V 4 bases, and 2 bases lay outside the gene matches. The CDR3 protein is CASSSTGATNEKLFF. The CDR3 DNA reads TGTGCCAGCAGTTCAACAGGGGCAACTAATGAAAAACTGTTTTTT. The full variable domain, with the rest looked up from reference TRBV28 and TRBJ1-4, is DVKVTQSSRYLVKRTGEKVFLECVQDMDHENMFWYRQDPGLGLRLIYFSYDVKMKEKGDIPEGYSVSREKKERFSLILESASTNQTSMYLCASSSTGATNEKLFFGSGTQLSVL.

A few counts support this clone. This chain links TRBV7-9 with TRBJ2-2, with a possible D match to TRBD1 (5 bases). V was trimmed by 1 base and J by 1 base, leaving 7 bases between them. The CDR3 spans 15 residues. Germline V gene data show CDR1 as SEHNR and CDR2 as FQNEAQ (reference sequence). CDR3 sequence (DNA): TGTGCCAGCAGCTTAGGCGACAGGAACACCGGGGAGCTGTTTTTT. Amino acid sequence: CASSLGDRNTGELFF.

This clone has only a few counts. This sequence joins TRBV5-4 and TRBJ1-3, with TRBD1 as a possible D gene (6 bases). V was cut by 4 bases and J by 4 bases, with 15 bases left in between. From germline, CDR1 is SGHNT and CDR2 YYREEE (reference sequence). The CDR3 spans 15 residues. CDR3 coding DNA: TGTGCCAGCAGCCCGACCAGGGGACGCGGAAACACCATATATTTT. Its translation: CASSPTRGRGNTIYF.

V gene TRBV18 combines with J gene TRBJ1-6; 8 positions match TRBD1. J was trimmed by 6 bases and V by 4 bases; bases with no gene match: 8. Germline CDR1 reads KGHSH; CDR2 reads LQKENI. The CDR3 runs to 16 residues. Here the CDR3 DNA reads TGTGCCAGCTCACAAAACCGGGACAGGAGTAATTCACCCCTCCACTTT. Amino acid sequence: CASSQNRDRSNSPLHF. Full variable domain (missing parts from reference TRBV18 and TRBJ1-6): NAGVMQNPRHLVRRRGQEARLRCSPMKGHSHVYWYRQLPEEGLKFMVYLQKENIIDESGMPKERFSAEFPKEGPSILRIQQVVRGDSAAYFCASSQNRDRSNSPLHFGNGTRLTVT.

The chain uses TRBV5-4 and TRBJ2-6; D remains unclear. Trimming took off 3 bases at V and 2 bases at J, with 6 bases between the two ends. The CDR3 extends over 14 amino acids. Germline V CDR1 and CDR2: SGHNT, YYREEE (reference sequence). This chain's CDR3 is CASSSLTGANVLTF. The CDR3, as DNA: TGTGCCAGCAGCTCCCTTACTGGGGCCAACGTCCTGACTTTC.

The chain joins TRBV6-2 or TRBV6-3 to TRBJ2-1; 14 bases fit TRBD2. V lost 4 bases and J lost 4; bases outside the gene matches: 3. This CDR3 is built from 16 residues. CDR1 is MNHEY and CDR2 is SVGEGT in the germline V gene. In DNA form, the CDR3 reads TGTGCCAGCAGTTTCAGGACTAGCGGGAGGTACAATGAGCAGTTCTTC. It is translated as CASSFRTSGRYNEQFF.

The gene calls are TRBV10-3 and TRBJ2-6; D may be TRBD1 (5 bases). V lost 4 bases to trimming and J lost 0 bases, with 13 bases between them. CDR3 length: 17 residues. Germline V gene lookup returns CDR1 ENHRY and CDR2 SYGVKD. The CDR3 here is CAISGGQDFSGANVLTF. Written as DNA, the CDR3 is TGTGCCATCAGTGGGGGCCAAGATTTCTCTGGGGCCAACGTCCTGACTTTC.

The chain carries TRBV30 and TRBJ2-5; D possibly corresponds to TRBD1 (6 bases). The V gene's germline CDR1 is GTSNPN and CDR2 SVGIG (reference sequence). V was shortened by 6 bases and J by 2 bases, with 13 bases between the two germline ends. The CDR3 is 13 residues long. CDR3 in DNA: TGTGCCTGCCCTCACAGGGTGCAAGAGACCCAGTACTTC. This encodes CACPHRVQETQYF. Looking up the rest from reference TRBV30 and TRBJ2-5 gives the full variable domain: SQTIHQWPATLVQPVGSPLSLECTVEGTSNPNLYWYRQAAGRGLQLLFYSVGIGQISSEVPQNLSASRPQDRQFILSSKKLLLSDSGFYLCACPHRVQETQYFGPGTRLLVL.

J is TRBJ2-1 and V is TRBV5-5; 12 bases are shared with TRBD1. This CDR3 region has 18 residues. V gave up 4 bases and J gave up 0 bases; unmatched junction bases: 8. Germline CDR1 is SGHKS and CDR2 is YYEKEE (reference sequence). CDR3 in amino acids: CASSGGTGGLGSYNEQFF. The CDR3, as DNA: TGTGCCAGCAGCGGGGGGACAGGGGGCTTGGGCTCCTACAATGAGCAGTTCTTC.

This clone was counted a single time. V usage is TRBV6-2 or TRBV6-3 and J usage is TRBJ2-5; 9 bases agree with TRBD2. CDR1 and CDR2 from the germline V gene are MNHEY and SVGEGT. CDR3 length equals 14 residues. With 3 bases clipped from V and 13 bases from J, the junction kept 12 bases outside the gene matches. DNA of the CDR3: TGTGCCAGCAGTTATGCGGGGGGGGGCCTTCCAGCGTACTTC. Protein product: CASSYAGGGLPAYF.

J is TRBJ2-1 and V is TRBV27, with D perhaps TRBD1 (6 bases). The CDR3 consists of 16 residues. The ends were cut back, 6 bases at V and 8 bases at J, with 23 bases in the middle. Germline V gives CDR1 MNHEY, CDR2 SMNVEV (reference sequence). CDR3 DNA: TGTGCCAGCAGACTCCAGGGGAACGGGTTCAGCGATGAGCAGTTCTTC. This gives the protein CASRLQGNGFSDEQFF.

The chain has TRBV7-2 and TRBJ2-6; possibly TRBD1 for D (5 bases). The germline V gene encodes CDR1 SGHTA and CDR2 FQGNSA. V was pared by 1 base and J by 2 bases, with 6 bases between. This CDR3 comprises 15 residues. This CDR3 reads CASSLGRAGANVLTF. CDR3 coding DNA: TGTGCCAGCAGCTTAGGCAGGGCTGGGGCCAACGTCCTGACTTTC.

This chain links TRBV18 with TRBJ2-2; 9 nucleotides align to TRBD1. Germline V lookup: CDR1 KGHSH, CDR2 LQKENI. The J segment lost 3 bases and the V segment lost 0 bases, leaving 14 bases of the junction unmatched. The CDR3 is 20 residues long. CDR3 in amino acids: CASSPPRIDRGRRDTGELFF. CDR3 in DNA: TGTGCCAGCTCACCACCCAGGATAGACAGGGGGAGAAGGGACACCGGGGAGCTGTTTTTT.

The chain recombines TRBV12-5 with TRBJ2-3; tentative D call: TRBD1 (5 bases). CDR1 and CDR2 (germline): LGHNT, FRNRAP. The CDR3 loop spans 15 amino acids. The ends were cut back, 1 base at V and 3 bases at J, with 11 bases in the middle. In DNA form, the CDR3 reads TGTGCTAGTGGTTTGGAAGGACATGCGACAGATACGCAGTATTTT. Its protein is CASGLEGHATDTQYF.

The count of this clone is one. CDR3 protein: CASPQREGSYEQYF. The CDR3 DNA reads as TGTGCCAGCCCTCAGAGAGAGGGATCCTACGAGCAGTACTTC. This chain links TRBV6-4 with TRBJ2-7; possibly TRBD2 for D (5 bases). The germline V gene has CDR1 MRHNA and CDR2 SNTAGT. The V end lost 8 bases, the J end lost 1 base, and 15 bases lay between the germline ends. The CDR3 covers 14 residues.

V usage is TRBV11-3 and J usage is TRBJ2-3, with TRBD2 matching 10 bases. Germline V lookup: CDR1 SGHNT, CDR2 YENEEA. The trim removed 6 bases at V and 6 bases at J, leaving 6 bases unmatched. This CDR3 contains 14 residues. The chain's CDR3 is CASSASGSFDTQYF. CDR3 in DNA: TGTGCCAGCAGTGCTAGCGGGAGTTTCGATACGCAGTATTTT.

A single count supports this clone. The chain uses TRBV28 and TRBJ1-5; 8 bases map to TRBD1. V shed 6 bases and J 4 bases; nucleotides not matched to a gene: 2. This CDR3 is built from 13 residues. Looked up from germline, CDR1 is MDHEN and CDR2 is SYDVKM. Here the CDR3 reads CASRDRANQPQHF. CDR3 sequence (DNA): TGTGCCAGCAGGGACAGGGCGAATCAGCCCCAGCATTTT.

The V gene is TRBV10-3, the J gene TRBJ2-1; D is possibly TRBD1 (7 bases). V lost 7 bases, J lost 10 bases, and 17 bases lay in between. CDR3 length: 13 residues. Germline V gene sequence: CDR1 ENHRY, CDR2 SYGVKD. DNA for the CDR3: TGTGCCATCACGGAGGGGGCGCATGGCGAGCAGTTCTTC. It yields the protein CAITEGAHGEQFF.

The rearrangement uses TRBV2 and TRBJ2-3, with 8 bases aligning to TRBD2. This CDR3 region has 15 residues. The germline CDR1 and CDR2 sequences are SNHLY and FYNNEI. The V and J ends lost 4 bases and 8 bases, in that order; junction bases with no gene match: 11. The CDR3 loop is CASSVGTRVLGTQYF. The CDR3 DNA is TGTGCCAGCAGTGTAGGGACTAGGGTTCTAGGTACGCAGTATTTT. The complete variable domain, with remaining parts taken from reference TRBV2 and TRBJ2-3, reads EPEVTQTPSHQVTQMGQEVILRCVPISNHLYFYWYRQILGQKVEFLVSFYNNEISEKSEIFDDQFSVERPDGSNFTLKIRSTKLEDSAMYFCASSVGTRVLGTQYFGPGTRLTVL.

This clone showed up many times. J is TRBJ2-1 and V is TRBV7-6, with D perhaps matching TRBD1 (8 bases). The V end was cut by 2 bases, the J end by 5 bases, with 22 bases between. Germline CDR1 and CDR2: SGHVS and FNYEAQ. The CDR3 length is 18 residues. CDR3: CASSLMAGGGRLNNEQFF. CDR3 nucleotide sequence: TGTGCCAGCAGCTTAATGGCAGGGGGCGGGAGACTAAACAATGAGCAGTTCTTC. Together with reference TRBV7-6 and TRBJ2-1, the CDR3 gives the full variable domain: GAGVSQSPRYKVTKRGQDVALRCDPISGHVSLYWYRQALGQGPEFLTYFNYEAQQDKSGLPNDRFSAERPEGSISTLTIQRTEQRDSAMYRCASSLMAGGGRLNNEQFFGPGTRLTVL.

This clone was recorded only once. The chain has TRBV10-3 and TRBJ2-3; 14 bases align to TRBD2. The CDR3 is 16 amino acids. The trim removed 6 bases at V and 4 bases at J, leaving 6 bases unmatched. Germline V CDR1 and CDR2: ENHRY, SYGVKD. CDR3 nucleotide sequence: TGTGCCATCAGGGGACTAGCGGGAGAACGGGCAGATACGCAGTATTTT. Protein sequence: CAIRGLAGERADTQYF.

The V gene is TRBV25-1, the J gene TRBJ2-7; D gene unclear. This CDR3 is built from 12 residues. V was cut by 1 base and J by 7 bases, with 8 bases left in between. Germline loops: CDR1 MGHDK, CDR2 SYGVNS. CDR3 DNA sequence: TGTGCCAGCAGTGAATCCGGAGCGGAGCAGTACTTC. It is translated as CASSESGAEQYF.

J is TRBJ2-7 and V is TRBV4-3; possibly TRBD1 for D (5 bases). This CDR3 has 14 amino acids. Germline V gives CDR1 LGHNA, CDR2 YSLEER. V gave up 2 bases and J gave up 4 bases, with 12 bases separating them. This CDR3 is CASSQNTRDYEQYF. In nucleotides, the CDR3 is TGCGCCAGCAGCCAAAACACCAGGGATTACGAGCAGTACTTC.

The chain uses TRBV7-3 and TRBJ2-1, with 7 positions matching TRBD2. The ends lost 0 bases at V and 3 bases at J; junction bases unmatched: 5. CDR3 length: 16 residues. Germline V gives CDR1 SGHTA, CDR2 FQGTGA. The CDR3 is CASSLTPSGVYNEQFF. CDR3 nucleotides: TGTGCCAGCAGCTTAACCCCCAGCGGGGTCTACAATGAGCAGTTCTTC.

The DNA for the CDR3 is TGCAGCGGAGGGACAGGGTTAGTCGAGACCCAGTACTTC. Translated: CSGGTGLVETQYF. This chain connects TRBV29-1 to TRBJ2-5; 9 bases align to TRBD1. The CDR3 has 13 amino acids. Germline assignment: CDR1 SQVTM and CDR2 ANQGSEA. The V and J ends lost 7 bases and 5 bases, in that order; junction bases with no gene match: 8.

The table lists this clone with many counts. The chain recombines TRBV29-1 with TRBJ2-7; 10 bases are a match to TRBD2. The V and J ends lost 4 bases and 12 bases, in that order; junction bases with no gene match: 6. Per the germline V gene, CDR1 is SQVTM and CDR2 is ANQGSEA. The CDR3 spans 11 residues. The CDR3 DNA is TGCAGCGTTGTAACTAGCGGGAATCCGTACTTC. Its translation: CSVVTSGNPYF.

The J gene is TRBJ2-7, the V gene TRBV6-1; D is undetermined. The CDR3 is 11 residues long. V was cut by 3 bases and J by 5 bases, with 5 bases left in between. The germline CDR1 and CDR2 sequences are MNHNS and SASEGT. The chain's CDR3 is CASSEPDEQYF. CDR3 DNA: TGTGCCAGCAGTGAGCCGGACGAGCAGTACTTC.

The chain has TRBV5-8 and TRBJ1-5, with a weak D call TRBD1 (5 bases). Trimming left V 9 bases short and J 3 bases short, with 16 bases between. CDR3 length equals 14 residues. The germline CDR1 and CDR2 sequences are SGHTS and YDEGEE. CDR3 in amino acids: CATKIGGVNQPQHF. In DNA, the CDR3 is TGTGCCACCAAAATCGGGGGGGTCAATCAGCCCCAGCATTTT.

This chain uses TRBV4-3 with TRBJ1-3; possibly TRBD1 for D (6 bases). There are 16 residues in the CDR3. Germline V gene data show CDR1 as LGHNA and CDR2 as YSLEER. V was cut by 3 bases and J by 1 base, with 13 bases left in between. CDR3 in DNA: TGCGCCAGCAGCCATTGGGGGGGGGCTTCTGGAAACACCATATATTTT. Its protein product is CASSHWGGASGNTIYF.